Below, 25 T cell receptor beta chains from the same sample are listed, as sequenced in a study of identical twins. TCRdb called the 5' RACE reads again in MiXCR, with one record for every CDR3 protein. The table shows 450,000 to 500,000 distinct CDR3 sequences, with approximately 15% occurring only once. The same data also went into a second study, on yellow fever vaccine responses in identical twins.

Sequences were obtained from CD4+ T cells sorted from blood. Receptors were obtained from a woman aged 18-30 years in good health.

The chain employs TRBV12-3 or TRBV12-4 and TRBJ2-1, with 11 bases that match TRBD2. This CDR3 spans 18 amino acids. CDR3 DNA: TGTACCTTCAGTTTAGCGAGGTTTTTAGCGGGAGGGCTTAATGAGCAGTTCTTC. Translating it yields CTFSLARFLAGGLNEQFF.

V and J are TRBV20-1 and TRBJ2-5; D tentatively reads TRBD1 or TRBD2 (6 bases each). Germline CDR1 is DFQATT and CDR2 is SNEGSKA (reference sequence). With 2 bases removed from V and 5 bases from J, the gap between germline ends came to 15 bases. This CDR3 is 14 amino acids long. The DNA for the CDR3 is TGCAGTGCTAGACGCCCAGGGGCGGGGGAGACCCAGTACTTC. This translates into CSARRPGAGETQYF.

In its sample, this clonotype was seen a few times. CDR3 sequence reads: CSAPPGWEKSIETQYF. The CDR3 nucleotides are TGCAGTGCTCCTCCCGGGTGGGAGAAGTCCATTGAGACCCAGTACTTC. The J gene is TRBJ2-5, the V gene TRBV20-1; possibly TRBD2 for D (5 bases). CDR3 size: 16 residues. Germline CDR1 is DFQATT and CDR2 is SNEGSKA (reference sequence). Deletions cut 5 bases from V and 5 bases from J, with 24 bases between.

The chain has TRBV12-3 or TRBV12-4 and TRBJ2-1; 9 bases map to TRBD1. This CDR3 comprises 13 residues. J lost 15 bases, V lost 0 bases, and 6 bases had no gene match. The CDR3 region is CASSLAGGQGSFF. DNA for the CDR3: TGTGCCAGCAGTTTAGCCGGAGGACAGGGGTCGTTCTTC.

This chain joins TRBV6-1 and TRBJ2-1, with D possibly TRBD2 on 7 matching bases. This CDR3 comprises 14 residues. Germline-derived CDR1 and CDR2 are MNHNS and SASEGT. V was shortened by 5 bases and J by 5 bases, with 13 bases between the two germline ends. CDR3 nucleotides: TGTGCCAGCAGTCCACGGGGGGCCCACAATGAGCAGTTCTTC. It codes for CASSPRGAHNEQFF.

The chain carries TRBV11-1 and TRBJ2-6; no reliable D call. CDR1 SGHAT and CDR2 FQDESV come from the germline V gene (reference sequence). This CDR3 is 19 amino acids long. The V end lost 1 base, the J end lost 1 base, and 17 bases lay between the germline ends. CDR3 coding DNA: TGTGCCAGCAGCTTAGACGTGTGGACGGAAGGATCTGGGGCCAACGTCCTGACTTTC. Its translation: CASSLDVWTEGSGANVLTF.

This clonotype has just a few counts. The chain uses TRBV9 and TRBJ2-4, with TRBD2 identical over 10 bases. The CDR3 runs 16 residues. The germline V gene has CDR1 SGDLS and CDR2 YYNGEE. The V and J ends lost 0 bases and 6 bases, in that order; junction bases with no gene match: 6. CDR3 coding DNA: TGTGCCAGCAGCGTAGGCCCTAGCGGGGGTTCAAACATTCAGTACTTC. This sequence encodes CASSVGPSGGSNIQYF.

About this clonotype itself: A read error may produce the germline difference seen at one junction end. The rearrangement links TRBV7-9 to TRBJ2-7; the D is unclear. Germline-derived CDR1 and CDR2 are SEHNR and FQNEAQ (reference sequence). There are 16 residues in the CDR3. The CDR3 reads CASSWNLGQLSYELYF. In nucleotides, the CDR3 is TGTGCCAGCAGCTGGAACCTGGGCCAGCTCTCCTACGAGCTGTACTTC.

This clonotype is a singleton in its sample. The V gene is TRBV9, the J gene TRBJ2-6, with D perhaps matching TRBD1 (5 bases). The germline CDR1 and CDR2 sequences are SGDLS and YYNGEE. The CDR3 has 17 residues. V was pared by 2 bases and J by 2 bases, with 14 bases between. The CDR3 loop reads CASSVALTGAGANVLTF. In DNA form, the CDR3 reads TGTGCCAGCAGCGTCGCCCTAACAGGCGCTGGGGCCAACGTCCTGACTTTC.

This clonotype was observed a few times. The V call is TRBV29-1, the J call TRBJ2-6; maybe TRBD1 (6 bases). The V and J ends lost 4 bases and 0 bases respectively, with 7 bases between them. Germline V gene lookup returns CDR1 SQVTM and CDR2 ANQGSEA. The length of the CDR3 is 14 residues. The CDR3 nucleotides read TGCAGCGTTGTAGGGGGCTCTGGGGCCAACGTCCTGACTTTC. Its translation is CSVVGGSGANVLTF.

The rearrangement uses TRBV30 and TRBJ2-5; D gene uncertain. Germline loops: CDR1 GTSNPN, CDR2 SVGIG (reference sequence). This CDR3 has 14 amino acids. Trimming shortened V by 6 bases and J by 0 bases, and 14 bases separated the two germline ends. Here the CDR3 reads CACYPPGHQETQYF. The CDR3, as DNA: TGTGCCTGTTACCCCCCAGGACACCAAGAGACCCAGTACTTC.

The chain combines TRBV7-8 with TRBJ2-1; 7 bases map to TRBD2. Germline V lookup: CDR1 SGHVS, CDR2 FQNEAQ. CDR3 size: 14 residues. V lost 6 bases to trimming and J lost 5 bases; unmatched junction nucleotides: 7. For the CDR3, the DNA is TGTGCCAGCAGTCCAGCGGGGTTCGACAATGAGCAGTTCTTC. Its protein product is CASSPAGFDNEQFF.

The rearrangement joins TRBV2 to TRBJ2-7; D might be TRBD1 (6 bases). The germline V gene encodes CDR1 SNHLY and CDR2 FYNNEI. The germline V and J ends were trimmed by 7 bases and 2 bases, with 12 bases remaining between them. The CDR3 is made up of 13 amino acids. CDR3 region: CASTRDNPYEQYF. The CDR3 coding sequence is TGTGCCAGCACCCGGGACAACCCCTACGAGCAGTACTTC.

CDR3 region: CASSPPSADYNEQFF. In nucleotides, the CDR3 is TGTGCCAGCTCACCACCATCGGCTGACTACAATGAGCAGTTCTTC. The gene calls are TRBV18 and TRBJ2-1; unclear D gene. CDR1 KGHSH and CDR2 LQKENI come from the germline V gene. The CDR3 totals 15 residues. V was trimmed by 0 bases and J by 3 bases, leaving 9 bases between them. Using reference TRBV18 and TRBJ2-1 for the parts outside the CDR3, the full variable domain is NAGVMQNPRHLVRRRGQEARLRCSPMKGHSHVYWYRQLPEEGLKFMVYLQKENIIDESGMPKERFSAEFPKEGPSILRIQQVVRGDSAAYFCASSPPSADYNEQFFGPGTRLTVL.

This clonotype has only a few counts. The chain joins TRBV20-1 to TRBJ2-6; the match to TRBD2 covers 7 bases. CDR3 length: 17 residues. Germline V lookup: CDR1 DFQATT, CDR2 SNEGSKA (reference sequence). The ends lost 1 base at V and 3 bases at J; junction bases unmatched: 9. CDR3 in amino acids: CSARVGGGPFGANVLTF. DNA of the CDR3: TGCAGTGCTAGAGTTGGGGGAGGGCCTTTTGGGGCCAACGTCCTGACTTTC.

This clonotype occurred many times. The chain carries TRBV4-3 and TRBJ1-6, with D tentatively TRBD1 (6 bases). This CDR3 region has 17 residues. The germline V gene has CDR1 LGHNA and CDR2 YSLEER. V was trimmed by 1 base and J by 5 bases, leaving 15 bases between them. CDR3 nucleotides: TGCGCCAGCAGCCAAGTGACCGGGACACTTGATAATTCACCCCTCCACTTT. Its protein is CASSQVTGTLDNSPLHF.

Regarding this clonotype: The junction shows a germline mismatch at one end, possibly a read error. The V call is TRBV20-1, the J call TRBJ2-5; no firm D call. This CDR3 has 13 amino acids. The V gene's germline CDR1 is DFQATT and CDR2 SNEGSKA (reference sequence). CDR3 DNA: TGCAGTGCTAGAGGAGGAGCGCGCAGTGAGGCTGTCTTC. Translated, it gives CSARGGARSEAVF.

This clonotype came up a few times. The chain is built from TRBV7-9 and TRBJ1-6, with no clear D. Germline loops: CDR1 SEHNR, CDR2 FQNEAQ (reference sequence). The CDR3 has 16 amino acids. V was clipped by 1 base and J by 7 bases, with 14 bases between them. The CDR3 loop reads CASSLDLAARNSPLHF. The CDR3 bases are TGTGCCAGCAGCTTAGATTTGGCCGCGAGAAATTCACCCCTCCACTTT.

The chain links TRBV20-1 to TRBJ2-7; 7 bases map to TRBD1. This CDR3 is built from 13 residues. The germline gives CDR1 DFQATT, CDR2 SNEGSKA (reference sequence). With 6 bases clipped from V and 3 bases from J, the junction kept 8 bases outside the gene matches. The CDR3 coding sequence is TGCAGTGCCCTCGACAGGGAACGCTACGAGCAGTACTTC. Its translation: CSALDRERYEQYF.

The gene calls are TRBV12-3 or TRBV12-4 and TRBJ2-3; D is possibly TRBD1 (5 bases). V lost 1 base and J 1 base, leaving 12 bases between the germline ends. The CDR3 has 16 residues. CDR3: CASSLDVSRGTDTQYF. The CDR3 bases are TGTGCCAGCAGTTTAGACGTTAGCAGGGGCACAGATACGCAGTATTTT.

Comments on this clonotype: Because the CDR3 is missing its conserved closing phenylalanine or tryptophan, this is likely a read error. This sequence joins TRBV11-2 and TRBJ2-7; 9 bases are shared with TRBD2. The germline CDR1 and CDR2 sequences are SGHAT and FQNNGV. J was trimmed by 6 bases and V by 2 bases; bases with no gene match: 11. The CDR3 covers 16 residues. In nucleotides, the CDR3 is TGTGCCAGCAGCTTAAGAGGGGGACTAGCCGCCCGCGAGCAGTACATC. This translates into CASSLRGGLAAREQYI.

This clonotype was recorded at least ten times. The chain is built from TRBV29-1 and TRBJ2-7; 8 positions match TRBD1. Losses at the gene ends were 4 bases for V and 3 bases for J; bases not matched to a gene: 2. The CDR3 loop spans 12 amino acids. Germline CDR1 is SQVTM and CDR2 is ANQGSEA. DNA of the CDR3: TGCAGCGTTGGACAGGGGTACTACGAGCAGTACTTC. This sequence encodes CSVGQGYYEQYF.

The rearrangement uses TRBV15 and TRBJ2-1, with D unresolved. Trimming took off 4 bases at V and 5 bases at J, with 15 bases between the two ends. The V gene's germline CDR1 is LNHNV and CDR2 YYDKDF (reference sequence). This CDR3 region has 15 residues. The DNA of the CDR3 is TGTGCCACCAGCACATTAAAAGACACGCACAATGAGCAGTTCTTC. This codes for CATSTLKDTHNEQFF.

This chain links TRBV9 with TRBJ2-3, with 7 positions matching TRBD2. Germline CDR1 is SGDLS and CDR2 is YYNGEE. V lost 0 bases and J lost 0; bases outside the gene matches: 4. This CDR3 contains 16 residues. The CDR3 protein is CASSVEGGASTDTQYF. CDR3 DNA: TGTGCCAGCAGCGTAGAGGGAGGGGCTAGCACAGATACGCAGTATTTT.

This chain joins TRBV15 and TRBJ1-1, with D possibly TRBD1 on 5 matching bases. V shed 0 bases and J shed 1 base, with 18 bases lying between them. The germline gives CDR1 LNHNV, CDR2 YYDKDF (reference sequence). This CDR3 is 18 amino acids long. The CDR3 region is CATSRDPRQGKRNTEAFF. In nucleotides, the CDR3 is TGTGCCACCAGCAGAGATCCGCGGCAGGGCAAACGGAACACTGAAGCTTTCTTT.